This entry is about one TCR beta chain. The specificity of this receptor is unknown. Base qualities are not provided; no much larger clone lies one nucleotide away. To demonstrate the VDJtools post-analysis software, the study profiled TCR beta repertoires from the peripheral blood of some 13 young patients with multiple sclerosis. Multiple sclerosis patients were children and adolescents aged about 6 to 17 years. CDR1 and CDR2 are drawn from the germline V gene: SGHRS, YFSETQ. The CDR3 sequence holds 17 residues, the cysteine and phenylalanine included. Only the CDR3 region is kept as DNA, spanning 51 bases read in frame from base 1. This sample stems from a study of post-analysis software for immune sequencing data (dated by TCRdb to the mid-2010s). Study-wide context: Relapsing-remitting, secondary progressive and progressive-relapsing multiple sclerosis were recorded as disease courses, and subtype annotation was lacking for some patients. A subset of samples was prepared in parallel using single-end sample barcoding, then pooled and co-amplified after Illumina adapter ligation. The patient repertoires were set against around eleven previously published healthy control repertoires from donors whose ages ranged from about 6 to 27 years. The study at large found these results: Direct clustering with F measure revealed strong co-clustering of samples prepared in the same batch, which led to a batch-effect correction. The control group was slightly older than the multiple sclerosis patient group. Compared with controls, multiple sclerosis patients had significantly lower normalized Chao1 diversity, a finding suggesting substantial peripheral T-cell clonal expansion. Significantly higher frequencies in patients than in controls were found for five or six TRBV segments, including TRBV5-6, TRBV5-1 and TRBV20-1.

Library generation was performed with PCR. TCRdb shows the sequencer as Illumina HiSeq 2500. To reduce PCR and sequencing biases, unique molecular identifiers were built into the TCR beta cDNA libraries. Approximately 500,000 cDNA molecules were obtained for every 1 to 10 million input T cells, so each molecule roughly corresponded to one T cell. The patient libraries were prepared and sequenced using the same protocol as the earlier healthy control dataset. Within a given batch, samples were prepared together, multiplexed and sequenced on the same HiSeq lane. The paper's data handling went like this. MIGEC was used to process the raw barcoded reads, and molecular identifier groups with only a single read were discarded before consensus assembly and CDR3 extraction. Clonotype tables were post-analysed with VDJtools, normalizing diversity by down-sampling all datasets to the smallest sample size. Repertoire overlap clustering matched CDR3 amino acid but not nucleotide sequences to correct batch-related cross-sample contamination. In TCRdb, the public reads were trimmed at Q25 with fastp and aligned with MiXCR, with productive beta chains retained. Under each unique CDR3 protein, matching rows form one entry showing the most common genes and DNA. These V and J calls are TCRdb output, not the study's own analysis. The sample table shows roughly 800,000 distinct CDR3 sequences, and under 70% are seen once. The ten largest clones take up approximately 4.5% of the sample.

The material sequenced was blood. This TCR came from a girl aged 10 to 17 with multiple sclerosis. The rearranged chain carries TRBV5-1 and TRBJ2-5, with TRBD2 identical over 9 junction bases. The end of the DNA is better explained by TRBJ2-7, so the J call may be wrong. The nucleotide sequence is TGCGCCAGCAGCTTGGCCGAGGCGGGAGGGCCTTCCTACGAGCAGTACTTC. Its protein product is CASSLAEAGGPSYEQYF.